The sequence of this TCR beta chain was determined in a study of blood T cell repertoires in COVID-19. This clone was found once. Profiling relied on immunoSEQ multiplex PCR, and the TCRdb table lists in-frame clones only, not all of them. The sample lists just over 200,000 clones; approximately 84% were seen once. Germline V CDR1 and CDR2: SEHNR, FQNEAQ (reference sequence). Trimming cost V 5 bases and J 8 bases, with 9 bases left between them. The CDR3 covers 12 residues. V and J are TRBV7-9 and TRBJ2-2, with unresolved D. The TCR originated in an elderly man with acute or convalescent COVID-19. Material: peripheral blood. The CDR3 protein is CASSAQTGELFF. CDR3 in DNA: TGTGCCAGCAGCGCCCAGACAGGGGAGCTGTTTTTT.